The source of this T cell receptor beta chain is a study of control samples from healthy donors and cancer patients. Trimming shortened V by 3 bases and J by 2 bases, and 13 bases separated the two germline ends. This CDR3 spans 15 amino acids. Germline V gene sequence: CDR1 SGHVS, CDR2 FQNEAQ. Data came from immunoSEQ multiplex PCR; TCRdb stores just in-frame clones and leaves some out. The sample holds approximately 86,000 clones, 93% seen once. The chain recombines TRBV7-8 with TRBJ1-1; D possibly corresponds to TRBD1 (6 bases). The clonotype originates from a young woman in good health. The specimen sequenced was blood. The CDR3 loop is CASSFLDRPNTEAFF. The CDR3 DNA reads TGTGCCAGCAGCTTCCTAGACAGGCCAAACACTGAAGCTTTCTTT.